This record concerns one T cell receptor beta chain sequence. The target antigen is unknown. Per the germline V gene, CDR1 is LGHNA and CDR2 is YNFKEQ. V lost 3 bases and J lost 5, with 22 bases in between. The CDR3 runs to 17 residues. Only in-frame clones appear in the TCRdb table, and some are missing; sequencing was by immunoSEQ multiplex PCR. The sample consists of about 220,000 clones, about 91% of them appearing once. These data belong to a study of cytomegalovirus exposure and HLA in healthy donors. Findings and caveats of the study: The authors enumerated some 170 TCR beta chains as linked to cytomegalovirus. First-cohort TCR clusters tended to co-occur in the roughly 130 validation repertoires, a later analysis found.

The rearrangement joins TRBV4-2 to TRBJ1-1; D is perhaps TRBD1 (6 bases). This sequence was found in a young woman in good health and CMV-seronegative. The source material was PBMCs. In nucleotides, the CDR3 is TGTGCCAGCAGCCAGGATAGACTGGGAAGGGGGTGGACTGAAGCTTTCTTT. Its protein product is CASSQDRLGRGWTEAFF.